This TCR beta chain is from a study of blood T cell repertoires in COVID-19. Study summary: Acute and convalescent COVID-19 samples came from the United States, Italy and Spain.

Trimming removed 3 bases from V and 2 bases from J, with 14 bases in between. Germline lookup yields CDR1 LGHDT and CDR2 YNNKEL (reference sequence). The CDR3 length is 15 residues. Libraries were prepared by immunoSEQ multiplex PCR; TCRdb keeps only in-frame clonotypes and omits some of them. This table has roughly 50,000 clones, around 80% appearing once. This sequence was found in a man in his fifties or sixties with acute or convalescent COVID-19. V is TRBV3-1 (or the pseudogene TRBV3-2) and J is TRBJ2-7, with a possible D match to TRBD2 (6 bases). Sequencing was done on a sample of peripheral blood. CDR3 DNA: TGTGCCAGCAGCCAGAGAGGGAGGTTCCCCTACGAGCAGTACTTC. Residues: CASSQRGRFPYEQYF.